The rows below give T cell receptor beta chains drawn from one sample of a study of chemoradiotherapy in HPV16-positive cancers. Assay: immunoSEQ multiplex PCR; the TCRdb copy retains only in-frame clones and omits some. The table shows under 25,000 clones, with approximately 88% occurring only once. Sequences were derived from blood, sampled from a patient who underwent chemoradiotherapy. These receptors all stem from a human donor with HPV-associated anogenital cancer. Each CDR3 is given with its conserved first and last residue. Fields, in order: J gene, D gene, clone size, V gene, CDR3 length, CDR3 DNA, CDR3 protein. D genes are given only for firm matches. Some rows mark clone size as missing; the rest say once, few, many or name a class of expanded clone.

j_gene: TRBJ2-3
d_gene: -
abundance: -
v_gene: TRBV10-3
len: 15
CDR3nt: TGTGCCATCAGTGCCCGTCCTTCTAGCACAGATACGCAGTATTTT
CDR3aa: CAISARPSSTDTQYF

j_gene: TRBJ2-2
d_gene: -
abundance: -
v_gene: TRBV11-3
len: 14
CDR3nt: TGTGCCAGCAGCTTGGTCAGGGACACCGGGGAGCTGTTTTTT
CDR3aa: CASSLVRDTGELFF

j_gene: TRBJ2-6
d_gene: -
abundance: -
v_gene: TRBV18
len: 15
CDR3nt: TGTGCCAGCTCACCGAGAGTCTCTGGGGCCAACGTCCTGACTTTC
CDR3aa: CASSPRVSGANVLTF

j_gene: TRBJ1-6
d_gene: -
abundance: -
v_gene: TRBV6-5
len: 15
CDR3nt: TGTGCCAGCAGGACCAGGGTCTTTAGTAATTCACCCCTCCACTTT
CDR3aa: CASRTRVFSNSPLHF

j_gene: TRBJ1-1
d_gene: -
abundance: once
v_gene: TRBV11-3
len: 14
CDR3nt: TGTGCCAGCAGCGCTCGGACAGCGAACACTGAAGCTTTCTTT
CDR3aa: CASSARTANTEAFF

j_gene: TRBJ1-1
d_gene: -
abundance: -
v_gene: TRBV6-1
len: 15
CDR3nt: TGTGCCAGCAGTGATCCGGGCAGGTTGAACACTGAAGCTTTCTTT
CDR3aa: CASSDPGRLNTEAFF

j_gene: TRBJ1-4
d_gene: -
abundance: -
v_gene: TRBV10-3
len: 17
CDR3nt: TGTGCCACCGGGGGGGGATCCGGGACGGCAACTAATGAAAAACTGTTTTTT
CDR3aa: CATGGGSGTATNEKLFF

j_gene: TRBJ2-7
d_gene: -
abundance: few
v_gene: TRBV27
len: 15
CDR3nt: TGTGCCAGCAGTCCCTTCGGCAGTGGGGCATCCGAGCAGTACTTC
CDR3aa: CASSPFGSGASEQYF

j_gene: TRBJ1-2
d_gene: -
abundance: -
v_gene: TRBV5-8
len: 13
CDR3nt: TGTGCCAGCAGCCGGACAGAGTCCTATGGCTACACCTTC
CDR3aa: CASSRTESYGYTF

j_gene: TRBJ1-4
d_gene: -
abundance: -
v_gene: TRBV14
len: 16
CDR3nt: TGTGCCAGCAGCCAAGAACGGGGGGGCCCCAATGAAAAACTGTTTTTT
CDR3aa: CASSQERGGPNEKLFF

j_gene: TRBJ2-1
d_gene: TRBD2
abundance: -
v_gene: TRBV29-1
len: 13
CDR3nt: TGCAGCGTCCGGACTAGCTCCTACAATGAGCAGTTCTTC
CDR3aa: CSVRTSSYNEQFF

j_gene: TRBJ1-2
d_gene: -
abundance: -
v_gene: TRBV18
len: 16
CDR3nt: TGTGCCAGCTCACTCGACGGAACAGGGCTCGCGGATGGCTACACCTTC
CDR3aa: CASSLDGTGLADGYTF

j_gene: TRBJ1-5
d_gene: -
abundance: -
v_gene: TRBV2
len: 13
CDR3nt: TGTGCCAGCATGGCCTCCGAAAATCAGCCCCAGCATTTT
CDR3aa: CASMASENQPQHF

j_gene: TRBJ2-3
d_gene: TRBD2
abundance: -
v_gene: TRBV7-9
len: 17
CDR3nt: TGTGCCAGCAGCTTAGCGCAAAGCGGGGGCAGCACAGATACGCAGTATTTT
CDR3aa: CASSLAQSGGSTDTQYF

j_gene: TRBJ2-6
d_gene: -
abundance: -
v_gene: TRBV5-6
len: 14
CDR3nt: TGTGCCAGCAGCTTCGGGGCTGGGGCCAACGTCCTGACTTTC
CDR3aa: CASSFGAGANVLTF

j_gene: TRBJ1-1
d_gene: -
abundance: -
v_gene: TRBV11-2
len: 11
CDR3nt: TGTGCCAGCAGCTGGGGGGTTGGGGCTTTCTTT
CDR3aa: CASSWGVGAFF

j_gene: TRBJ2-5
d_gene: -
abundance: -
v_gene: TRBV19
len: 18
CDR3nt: TGTGCCAGTAGTTCACCAGCTGCGGGGCCGGTTCAACAAGAGACCCAGTACTTC
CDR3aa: CASSSPAAGPVQQETQYF

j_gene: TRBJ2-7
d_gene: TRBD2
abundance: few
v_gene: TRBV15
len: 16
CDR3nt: TGTGCCACCAGCAGAGAGTCAGCGGGGATGATCTACGAGCAGTACTTC
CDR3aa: CATSRESAGMIYEQYF

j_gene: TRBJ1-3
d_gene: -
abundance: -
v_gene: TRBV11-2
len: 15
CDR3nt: TGTGCCAGCAGCTTAGAGCAGGGCTCTGGAAACACCATATATTTT
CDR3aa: CASSLEQGSGNTIYF

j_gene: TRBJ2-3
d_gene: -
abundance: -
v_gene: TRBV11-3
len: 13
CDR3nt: TGTGCCAGCAGCTCCCGACTTGCCGATACGCAGTATTTT
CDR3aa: CASSSRLADTQYF

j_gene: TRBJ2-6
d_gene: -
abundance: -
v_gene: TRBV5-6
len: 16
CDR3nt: TGTGCCAGCAGCTTCACAGGCTTCTCTGGGGCCAACGTCCTGACTTTC
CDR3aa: CASSFTGFSGANVLTF

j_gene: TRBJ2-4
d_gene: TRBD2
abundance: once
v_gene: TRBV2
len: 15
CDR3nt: TGTGCCAGCAGTGAACAGGCACTAGCGGGCAACATTCAGTACTTC
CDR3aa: CASSEQALAGNIQYF